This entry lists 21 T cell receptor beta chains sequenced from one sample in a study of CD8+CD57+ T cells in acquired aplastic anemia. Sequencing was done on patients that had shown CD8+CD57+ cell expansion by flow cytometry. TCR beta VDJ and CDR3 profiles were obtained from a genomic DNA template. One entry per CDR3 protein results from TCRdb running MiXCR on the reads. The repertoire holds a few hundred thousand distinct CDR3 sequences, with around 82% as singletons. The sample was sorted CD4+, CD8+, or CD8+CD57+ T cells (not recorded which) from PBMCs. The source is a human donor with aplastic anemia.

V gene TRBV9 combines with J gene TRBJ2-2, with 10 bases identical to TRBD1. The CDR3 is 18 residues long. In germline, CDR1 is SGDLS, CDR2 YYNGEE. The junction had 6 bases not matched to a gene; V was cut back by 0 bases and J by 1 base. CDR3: CASSVAGQGVRNTGELFF. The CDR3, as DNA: TGTGCCAGCAGCGTAGCTGGACAGGGGGTCCGGAACACCGGGGAGCTGTTTTTT.

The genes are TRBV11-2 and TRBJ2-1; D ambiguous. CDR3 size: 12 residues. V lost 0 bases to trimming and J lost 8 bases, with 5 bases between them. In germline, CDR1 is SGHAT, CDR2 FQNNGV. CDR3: CASSLEWYEQFF. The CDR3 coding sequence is TGTGCCAGCAGCTTAGAGTGGTATGAGCAGTTCTTC.

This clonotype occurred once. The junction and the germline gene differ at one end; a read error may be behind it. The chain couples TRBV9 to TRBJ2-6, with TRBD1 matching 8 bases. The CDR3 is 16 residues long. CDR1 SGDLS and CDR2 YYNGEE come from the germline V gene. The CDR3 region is CASRLEQGDTANLLTF. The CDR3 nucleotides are TGTGCCAGCAGGCTAGAACAGGGGGACACGGCCAACCTCCTGACTTTC.

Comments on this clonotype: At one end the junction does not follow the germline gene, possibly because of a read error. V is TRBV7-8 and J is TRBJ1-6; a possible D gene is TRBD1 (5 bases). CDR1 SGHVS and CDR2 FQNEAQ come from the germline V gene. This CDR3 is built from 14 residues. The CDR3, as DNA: TGTGCCAGCGGGGACGAGGGCACAGTTACGCACTATTTTTTT. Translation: CASGDEGTVTHYFF.

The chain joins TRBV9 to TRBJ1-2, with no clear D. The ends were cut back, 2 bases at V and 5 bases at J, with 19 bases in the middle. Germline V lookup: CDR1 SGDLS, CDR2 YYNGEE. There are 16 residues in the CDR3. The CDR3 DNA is TGTGCCAGCAGCGTGGGGTCAGATGGGCAGTATTATGGCTACACCTTC. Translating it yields CASSVGSDGQYYGYTF.

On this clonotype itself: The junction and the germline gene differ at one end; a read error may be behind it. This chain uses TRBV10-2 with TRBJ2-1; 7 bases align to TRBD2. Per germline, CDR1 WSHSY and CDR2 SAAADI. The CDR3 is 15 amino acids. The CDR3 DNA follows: TGTGCCAGTAGTATGGGGGGGGAACCCCAAGATGAGCAGTTCTTC. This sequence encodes CASSMGGEPQDEQFF.

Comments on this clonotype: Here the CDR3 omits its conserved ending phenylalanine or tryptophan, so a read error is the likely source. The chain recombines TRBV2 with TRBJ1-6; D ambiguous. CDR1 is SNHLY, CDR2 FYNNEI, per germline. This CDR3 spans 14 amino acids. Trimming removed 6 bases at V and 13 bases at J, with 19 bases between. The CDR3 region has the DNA TGTGCCAGCAGCGCACGGGGTCATAATGCGCCCCTCCACTTG. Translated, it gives CASSARGHNAPLHL.

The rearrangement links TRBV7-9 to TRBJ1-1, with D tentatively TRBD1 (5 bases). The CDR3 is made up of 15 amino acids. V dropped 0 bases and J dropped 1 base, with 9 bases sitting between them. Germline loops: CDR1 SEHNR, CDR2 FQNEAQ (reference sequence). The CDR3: CASSLARGQNTEAFF. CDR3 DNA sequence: TGTGCCAGCAGCTTAGCAAGGGGCCAGAACACTGAAGCTTTCTTT.

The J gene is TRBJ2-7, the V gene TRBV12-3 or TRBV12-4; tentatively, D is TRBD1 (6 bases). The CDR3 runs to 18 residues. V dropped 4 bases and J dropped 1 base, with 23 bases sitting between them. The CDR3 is CASSSHPDGTPLSYEQYV. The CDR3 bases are TGTGCCAGCAGTTCCCATCCAGACGGGACACCCCTTTCCTACGAGCAGTACGTC.

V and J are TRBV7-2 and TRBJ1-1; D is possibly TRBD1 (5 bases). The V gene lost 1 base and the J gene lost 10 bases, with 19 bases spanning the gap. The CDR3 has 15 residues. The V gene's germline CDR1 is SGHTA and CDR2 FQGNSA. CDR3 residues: CASSLDGAANSGAFF. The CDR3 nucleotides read TGTGCCAGCAGCTTAGATGGGGCCGCCAACTCTGGAGCTTTCTTT.

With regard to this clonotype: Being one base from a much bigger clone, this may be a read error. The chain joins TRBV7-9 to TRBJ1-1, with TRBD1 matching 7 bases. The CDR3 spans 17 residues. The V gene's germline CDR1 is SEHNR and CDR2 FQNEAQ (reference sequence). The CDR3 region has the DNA TGTGCCAGCAGCTCACACGACAGGGCGGGAGTTCGCACTGGAGCTTTCTTT. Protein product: CASSSHDRAGVRTGAFF.

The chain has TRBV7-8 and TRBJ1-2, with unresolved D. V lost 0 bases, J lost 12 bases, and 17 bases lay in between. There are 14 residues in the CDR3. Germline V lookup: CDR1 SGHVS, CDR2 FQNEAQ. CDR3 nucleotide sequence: TGTGCCAGCAGCTTAGCGGGAGGAACCGATACGCACACCTTC. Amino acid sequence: CASSLAGGTDTHTF.

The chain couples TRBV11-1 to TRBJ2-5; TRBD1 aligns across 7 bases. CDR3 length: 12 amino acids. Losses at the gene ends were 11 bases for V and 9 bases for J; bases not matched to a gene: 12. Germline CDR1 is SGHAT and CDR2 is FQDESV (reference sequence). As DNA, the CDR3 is TGTGCCGGACAGGTAGCTCGGACAGCCCAGTACTTC. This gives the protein CAGQVARTAQYF.

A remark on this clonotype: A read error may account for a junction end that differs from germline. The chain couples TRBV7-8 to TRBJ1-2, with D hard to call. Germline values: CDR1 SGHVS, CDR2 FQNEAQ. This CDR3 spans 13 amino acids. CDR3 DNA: TGCGCCAGCAGCCAAGGCGGTGCAGGTGGCTCCACCTTC. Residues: CASSQGGAGGSTF. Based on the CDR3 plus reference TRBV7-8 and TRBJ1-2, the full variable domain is GAGVSQSPRYKVAKRGQDVALRCDPISGHVSLFWYQQALGQGPEFLTYFQNEAQLDKSGLPSDRFFAERPEGSVSTLKIQRTQQEDSAVYLCASSQGGAGGSTFGSGTRLTVV.

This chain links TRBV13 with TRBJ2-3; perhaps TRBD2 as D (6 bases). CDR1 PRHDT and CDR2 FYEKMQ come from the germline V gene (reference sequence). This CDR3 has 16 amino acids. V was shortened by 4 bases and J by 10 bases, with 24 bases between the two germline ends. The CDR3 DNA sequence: TGTGCCAGCAGCTCCGGGGCAAGGGGCTTGGACTATGCGCAGTATTTT. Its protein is CASSSGARGLDYAQYF.

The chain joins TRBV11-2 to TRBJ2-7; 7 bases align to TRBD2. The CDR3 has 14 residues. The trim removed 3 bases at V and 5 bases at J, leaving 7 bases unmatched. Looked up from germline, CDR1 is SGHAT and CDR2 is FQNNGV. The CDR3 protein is CASSFQRSGNEQYF. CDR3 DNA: TGTGCCAGCAGCTTTCAAAGAAGCGGGAACGAGCAGTACTTC.

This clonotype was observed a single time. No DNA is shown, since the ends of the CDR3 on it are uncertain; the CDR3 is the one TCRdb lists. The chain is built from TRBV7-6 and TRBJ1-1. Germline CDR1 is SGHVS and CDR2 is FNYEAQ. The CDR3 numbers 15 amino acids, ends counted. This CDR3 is CASSFGLRTEAFFFF.

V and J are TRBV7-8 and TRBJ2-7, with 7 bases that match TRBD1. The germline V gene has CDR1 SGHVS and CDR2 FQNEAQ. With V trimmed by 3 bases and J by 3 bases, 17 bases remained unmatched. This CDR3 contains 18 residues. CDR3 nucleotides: TGTGCCAGCAGCTTTCAAGGAGACGGGACAGCCCGCTACTACGAGCAGTACGTC. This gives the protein CASSFQGDGTARYYEQYV.

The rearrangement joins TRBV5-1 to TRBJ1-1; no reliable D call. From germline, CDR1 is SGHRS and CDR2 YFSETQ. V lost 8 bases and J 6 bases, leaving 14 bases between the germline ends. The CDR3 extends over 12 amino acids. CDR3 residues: CASQRDRAEAFF. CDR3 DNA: TGCGCCAGTCAGAGGGATCGGGCTGAAGCTTTCTTT.

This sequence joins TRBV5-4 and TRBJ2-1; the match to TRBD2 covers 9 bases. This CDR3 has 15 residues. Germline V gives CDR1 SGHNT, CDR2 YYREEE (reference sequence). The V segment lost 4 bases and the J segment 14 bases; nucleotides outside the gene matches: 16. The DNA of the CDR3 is TGTGCCAGCAGCCCTCATAGGAGCGGGGGGACTGATGAGTTCTTC. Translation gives CASSPHRSGGTDEFF.

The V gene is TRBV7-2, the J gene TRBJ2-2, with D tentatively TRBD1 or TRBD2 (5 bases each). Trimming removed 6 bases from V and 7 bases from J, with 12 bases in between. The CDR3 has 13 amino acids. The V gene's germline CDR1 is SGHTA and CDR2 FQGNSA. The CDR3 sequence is CASRAGTGGELFF. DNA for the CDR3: TGTGCCAGCAGAGCCGGGACGGGCGGGGAGCTGTTTTTT.